This passage covers 21 T cell receptor beta chains from one sample sequenced in a study of identical twins. Using its own MiXCR run on the 5' RACE reads, TCRdb lists one record per CDR3 protein. The table has 400,000 to 500,000 distinct CDR3 sequences, roughly an eighth seen once. The same sample was also used in a study of yellow fever vaccine responses in identical twins.

Sequencing was done on a sample of CD4+ T cells sorted from blood. The receptors derive from a woman younger than 35 in good health.

This chain links TRBV5-1 with TRBJ1-2; 7 nucleotides align to TRBD1. This CDR3 has 18 amino acids. The J segment lost 0 bases and the V segment lost 4 bases, leaving 15 bases of the junction unmatched. Germline V CDR1 and CDR2: SGHRS, YFSETQ. CDR3 nucleotide sequence: TGCGCCAGCAGCGAAGAGGGACAGCTCCGATCTACTAACTATGGCTACACCTTC. Translated, it gives CASSEEGQLRSTNYGYTF. The full variable domain, completed using reference TRBV5-1 and TRBJ1-2, is KAGVTQTPRYLIKTRGQQVTLSCSPISGHRSVSWYQQTPGQGLQFLFEYFSETQRNKGNFPGRFSGRQFSNSRSEMNVSTLELGDSALYLCASSEEGQLRSTNYGYTFGSGTRLTVV.

The CDR3 here is CASSPQWVGNTEAFF. The CDR3 DNA reads as TGTGCCAGCAGCCCACAGTGGGTGGGGAACACTGAAGCTTTCTTT. The chain joins TRBV27 to TRBJ1-1; D is ambiguous. Germline CDR1 and CDR2: MNHEY and SMNVEV (reference sequence). CDR3 length: 15 residues. Trimming removed 6 bases at V and 1 base at J, with 15 bases between.

This clonotype was recorded at least ten times. The V and J genes are TRBV6-2 or TRBV6-3 and TRBJ2-3; D call uncertain. The CDR3 covers 13 residues. V lost 7 bases to trimming and J lost 6 bases, with 14 bases between them. Germline V gene sequence: CDR1 MNHEY, CDR2 SVGEGT. The CDR3 DNA reads TGTGCCAGCACCCCTCAGTATTTGGATACGCAGTATTTT. This codes for CASTPQYLDTQYF.

This clonotype was seen a few times. V and J are TRBV20-1 and TRBJ1-2; the D is unclear. CDR3 size: 15 residues. The V and J ends lost 2 bases and 4 bases respectively, with 17 bases between them. CDR1 is DFQATT and CDR2 is SNEGSKA in the germline V gene (reference sequence). Here the CDR3 DNA reads TGCAGTGCTAGATCTGGGCTTGGAAGGGCCTATGGCTACACCTTC. As protein: CSARSGLGRAYGYTF.

The chain carries TRBV12-5 and TRBJ2-5, with 8 bases that match TRBD1. Unmatched junction bases numbered 10, after V lost 4 bases and J lost 0 bases. CDR1 and CDR2 (germline): LGHNT, FRNRAP. CDR3 length equals 17 residues. The CDR3 bases are TGTGCTAGTGGTTCAATGGGGGGACAGGAATACCAAGAGACCCAGTACTTC. This translates into CASGSMGGQEYQETQYF.

This clonotype was seen a handful of times. V is TRBV24-1 and J is TRBJ2-1, with D possibly matching TRBD1 (6 bases). CDR3 length: 15 residues. CDR1 and CDR2 (germline): KGHDR, SFDVKD. The V gene lost 5 bases and the J gene lost 4 bases, with 14 bases spanning the gap. CDR3 amino acids: CATSVRGSGYNEQFF. The CDR3 region has the DNA TGTGCCACCAGTGTCAGGGGCTCGGGGTACAATGAGCAGTTCTTC.

The chain joins TRBV6-2 or TRBV6-3 to TRBJ2-7; D possibly corresponds to TRBD1 (6 bases). The CDR3 sequence is 15 residues long. The V gene's germline CDR1 is MNHEY and CDR2 SVGEGT. The ends were cut back, 5 bases at V and 2 bases at J, with 16 bases in the middle. CDR3 loop: CASSPLRTAAYEQYF. CDR3 in DNA: TGTGCCAGCAGTCCCCTCCGGACAGCAGCCTACGAGCAGTACTTC.

This clonotype was recorded a few times. The CDR3 nucleotides are TGCGCCAGCAGCCCAGGACGGCAGTCTAGCACAGATACGCAGTATTTT. This sequence encodes CASSPGRQSSTDTQYF. The chain links TRBV5-1 to TRBJ2-3, with D hard to call. CDR3 length: 16 residues. In germline, CDR1 is SGHRS, CDR2 YFSETQ. V dropped 4 bases and J dropped 0 bases, with 15 bases sitting between them.

This clonotype came up many times. The V gene is TRBV11-3, the J gene TRBJ2-5, with TRBD1 matching 7 bases. Germline V gives CDR1 SGHNT, CDR2 YENEEA. The CDR3 runs 13 residues. J lost 3 bases, V lost 3 bases, and 1 base had no gene match. The CDR3 sequence: CASSFDREETQYF. The CDR3, as DNA: TGTGCCAGCAGCTTCGACAGGGAAGAGACCCAGTACTTC.

Note on this clonotype: One end of the junction does not line up with germline, which may come from a read error. The J gene is TRBJ2-1, the V gene TRBV7-7, with D possibly being TRBD1 (6 bases). The CDR3 extends over 13 amino acids. The V gene's germline CDR1 is SSHAT and CDR2 FNYEAQ (reference sequence). This CDR3 is CASSEDRYNEQFF. The CDR3 coding sequence is TGTGCTAGCAGCGAGGACAGATACAATGAGCAGTTCTTC.

A few counts support this clonotype. The J gene is TRBJ1-2, the V gene TRBV12-3 or TRBV12-4, with D perhaps TRBD1 (5 bases). V was cut by 7 bases and J by 8 bases, with 20 bases left in between. The CDR3 length is 14 residues. CDR3 coding DNA: TGTGCCAGCACCCCCGCCGGCCAGGGTGGAGGCTACACCTTC. The encoded protein is CASTPAGQGGGYTF.

This clonotype came up many times. This chain uses TRBV25-1 with TRBJ2-2, with 9 bases identical to TRBD2. The V segment lost 6 bases and the J segment 6 bases; nucleotides outside the gene matches: 2. Looked up from germline, CDR1 is MGHDK and CDR2 is SYGVNS. The CDR3 sequence is 13 residues long. The CDR3 sequence is CASRASGAGELFF. In nucleotides, the CDR3 is TGTGCCAGCAGGGCTAGCGGGGCCGGGGAGCTGTTTTTT.

The J gene is TRBJ2-7, the V gene TRBV14, with unresolved D. Germline V gene lookup returns CDR1 SGHDN and CDR2 FVKESK. V was cut by 2 bases and J by 2 bases, with 10 bases left in between. The CDR3 length is 14 residues. The CDR3 DNA reads TGTGCCAGCAGCCAAATCGGGTTGGCCTACGAGCAGTACTTC. Encoded protein: CASSQIGLAYEQYF.

The chain is built from TRBV6-5 and TRBJ2-1; 7 positions match TRBD1. The CDR3 contains 16 residues. Per germline, CDR1 MNHEY and CDR2 SVGAGI. The junction had 14 bases not matched to a gene; V was cut back by 0 bases and J by 12 bases. CDR3 DNA sequence: TGTGCCAGCAGTTACTCTGGACAGGCCGGGCCGGCCGTGCAGTTCTTC. Encoded protein: CASSYSGQAGPAVQFF.

The chain carries TRBV24-1 and TRBJ2-1, with 8 positions matching TRBD2. V shed 5 bases and J 7 bases; nucleotides not matched to a gene: 15. The germline V gene has CDR1 KGHDR and CDR2 SFDVKD. The CDR3 runs to 17 residues. The DNA of the CDR3 is TGTGCCACCAGTGCCTCGGGCCAGCGGGAGATGAGAAATGAGCAGTTCTTC. Translating gives CATSASGQREMRNEQFF.

This chain links TRBV11-2 with TRBJ2-7; maybe TRBD2 (7 bases). Trimming cost V 0 bases and J 6 bases, with 12 bases left between them. The CDR3 runs 14 residues. Germline V gene lookup returns CDR1 SGHAT and CDR2 FQNNGV. The CDR3 nucleotides read TGTGCCAGCAGCTTAGAGGGGGGGCTAGGCGAGCAGTACTTC. It yields the protein CASSLEGGLGEQYF.

Comment on this clonotype: This sequence may be a read error, since a much larger clone differs from it by one base. This chain joins TRBV7-8 and TRBJ2-1, with 10 bases fitting TRBD2. Germline CDR1 reads SGHVS; CDR2 reads FQNEAQ. This CDR3 spans 15 amino acids. In DNA, the CDR3 is TGTACCAGCATGATTAGCGGGAGGAAAGTTAATGAGCAGTTCTTC. The encoded protein is CTSMISGRKVNEQFF.

This chain joins TRBV19 and TRBJ2-1; tentative D call: TRBD2 (5 bases). CDR3 length: 12 residues. The germline V gene encodes CDR1 LNHDA and CDR2 SQIVND (reference sequence). V was pared by 3 bases and J by 7 bases, with 7 bases between. This CDR3 is CASSITRNEQFF. DNA of the CDR3: TGTGCCAGTAGTATCACTAGGAATGAGCAGTTCTTC.

Only a few counts were recorded for this clonotype. The V and J genes are TRBV7-9 and TRBJ2-5, with 11 positions matching TRBD2. The CDR3 consists of 17 residues. Germline V CDR1 and CDR2: SEHNR, FQNEAQ (reference sequence). Trimming removed 1 base from V and 2 bases from J; junction bases left unmatched: 6. CDR3 DNA: TGTGCCAGCAGCTTAGGTTTACTAGCGGGGGATCAAGAGACCCAGTACTTC. Translated: CASSLGLLAGDQETQYF.

The rearrangement joins TRBV12-3 or TRBV12-4 to TRBJ1-5, with D tentatively TRBD1 (6 bases). The CDR3 extends over 14 amino acids. The V gene lost 3 bases and the J gene lost 4 bases, with 10 bases spanning the gap. The CDR3 reads CASSFGQLNQPQHF. The CDR3 DNA sequence: TGTGCCAGCAGTTTTGGACAGTTAAATCAGCCCCAGCATTTT.

The chain couples TRBV11-2 to TRBJ2-3, with TRBD2 as a possible D gene (5 bases). Germline V gene lookup returns CDR1 SGHAT and CDR2 FQNNGV. The V and J ends lost 6 bases and 0 bases respectively, with 13 bases between them. This CDR3 has 15 amino acids. CDR3 in amino acids: CASRSIRGSTDTQYF. DNA of the CDR3: TGTGCCAGCAGATCTATACGGGGAAGCACAGATACGCAGTATTTT. The variable domain in full, completed from reference TRBV11-2 and TRBJ2-3, reads EAGVAQSPRYKIIEKRQSVAFWCNPISGHATLYWYQQILGQGPKLLIQFQNNGVVDDSQLPKDRFSAERLKGVDSTLKIQPAKLEDSAVYLCASRSIRGSTDTQYFGPGTRLTVL.